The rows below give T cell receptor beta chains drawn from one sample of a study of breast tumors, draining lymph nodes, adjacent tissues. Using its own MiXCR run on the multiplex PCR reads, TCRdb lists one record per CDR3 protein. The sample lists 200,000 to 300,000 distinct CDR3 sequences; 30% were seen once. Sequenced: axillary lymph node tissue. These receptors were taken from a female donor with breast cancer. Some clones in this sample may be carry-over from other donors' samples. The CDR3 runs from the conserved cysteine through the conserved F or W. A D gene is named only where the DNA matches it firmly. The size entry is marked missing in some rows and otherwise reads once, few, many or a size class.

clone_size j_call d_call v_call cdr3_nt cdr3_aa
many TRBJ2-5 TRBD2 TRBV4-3 TGCGCCAGCAGCCTGGGACTAGCGGAAGAGACCCAGTACTTC CASSLGLAEETQYF
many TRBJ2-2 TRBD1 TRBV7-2 TGTGCCAGCAGCGCCGACAGGGGCAACACCGGGGAGCTGTTTTTT CASSADRGNTGELFF
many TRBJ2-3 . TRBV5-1 TGCGCCAGCAGCACCTCTAGCACAGATACGCAGTATTTT CASSTSSTDTQYF
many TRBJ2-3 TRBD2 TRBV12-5 TGTGCTAGTGGTCCCCCGTTGACTAGCGCGGCAGATACGCAGTATTTT CASGPPLTSAADTQYF
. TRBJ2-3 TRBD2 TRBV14 TGTGCCAGCAGCCAAGAGGGAGGGACAGATACGCAGTATTTT CASSQEGGTDTQYF
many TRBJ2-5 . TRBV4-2 TGTGCCAGCAGCCAAGAAGTTAACGTGGCCCAAGAGACCCAGTACTTC CASSQEVNVAQETQYF
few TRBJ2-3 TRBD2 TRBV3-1 TGTGCCAGCAGCCAGGGGCTAGCGGGAGTCACAGATACGCAGTATTTT CASSQGLAGVTDTQYF
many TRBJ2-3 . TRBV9 TGTGCCAGCAGCTCACAGGGAGTAACCACAGATACGCAGTATTTT CASSSQGVTTDTQYF
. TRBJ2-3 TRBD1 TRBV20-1 TGCAGTGCTAGAGATGGGACAGGGGCTAGCACGGATACGCAGTATTTT CSARDGTGASTDTQYF
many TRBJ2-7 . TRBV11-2 TGTGCCAGCAGCAGACTAGTCCCGACTTCCGAGCAGTACTTC CASSRLVPTSEQYF
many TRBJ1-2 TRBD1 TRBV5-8 TGTGCCAGCAGCTTCCTCCGGGACAGCTATGGCTACACCTTC CASSFLRDSYGYTF
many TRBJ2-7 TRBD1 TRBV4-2 TGTGCCAGCAGCCCCGGGACAGGGGACGAGCAGTACTTC CASSPGTGDEQYF
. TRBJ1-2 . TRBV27 TGTGCCAGCAGTTACCGGGGGCTTAGCTATGGCAACACCTTC CASSYRGLSYGNTF
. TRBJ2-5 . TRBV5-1 TGCGCCAGCAGCCCACTAGCTCTGGAGACCCAGTACTTC CASSPLALETQYF
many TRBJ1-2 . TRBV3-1 TGTGCCAGCAGCCAAGCTGGTGGAGATGGCTACACCTTC CASSQAGGDGYTF
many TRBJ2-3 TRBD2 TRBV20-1 TGCAGTGCTAGAGATGCCGGGGGGACCCTCGGCACAGATACGCAGTATTTT CSARDAGGTLGTDTQYF
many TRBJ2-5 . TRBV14 TGTGCCAGCAGCCAAGAGTTTAGGCCTCAAGAGACCCAGTACTTC CASSQEFRPQETQYF
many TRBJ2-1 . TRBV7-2 TGTGCCAGCAGCCCGAACGTGGCACGTAATGAGCAGTTCTTC CASSPNVARNEQFF
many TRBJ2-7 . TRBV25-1 TGTGCCAGCAGCCGACCTCCCCGACTGAATCCTTCCTACGAGCAGTACTTC CASSRPPRLNPSYEQYF
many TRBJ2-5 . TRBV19 TGTGCCAGTAGTGCGCGACATAAAGAAGAGACCCAGTACTTC CASSARHKEETQYF
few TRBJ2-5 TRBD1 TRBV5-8 TGTGCCAGCAGCATTGACGGGACAGAAGAGACCCAGTACTTC CASSIDGTEETQYF
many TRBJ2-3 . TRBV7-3 TGTGCCAGCAGCTCCCACGGGGGCCAGGGAGATACGCAGTATTTT CASSSHGGQGDTQYF
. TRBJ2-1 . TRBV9 TGTGCCAGCAACCTGAGGGGGGAGGAGGCACACAATGCGCAGTTCTTC CASNLRGEEAHNAQFF
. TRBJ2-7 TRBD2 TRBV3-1 TGTGCCGGCAGCCACCGCGGGGGGACCACTGCATACGAGCAGTACTTC CAGSHRGGTTAYEQYF
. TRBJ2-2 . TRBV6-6 TGTGCCAGCAGTCACTCCCGGCAGGGAGTAGGTACCGGGGAGCTGTTTTTT CASSHSRQGVGTGELFF
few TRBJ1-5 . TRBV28 TGTGCCAGCAGCCAAAGGAGCACAGATAGCAATCAGCCCCAGCATTTT CASSQRSTDSNQPQHF
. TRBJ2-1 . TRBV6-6 TGTGCCAGCAGTTACTCTCCGGTCCCCCCGATTAATGAGCAGTTCTTC CASSYSPVPPINEQFF
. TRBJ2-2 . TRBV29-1 TGCAGCGTCGCCGGGGGGACAGGGGAGCTGTTTTTT CSVAGGTGELFF